The clone carrying this T cell receptor beta chain was recorded many times. TCRdb processed the 5' RACE reads anew with MiXCR; each CDR3 protein has one entry. This sample has 200,000 to 300,000 distinct CDR3 sequences; 8.6% occur once, and the top ten carry approximately 7%. Looked up from germline, CDR1 is DFQATT and CDR2 is SNEGSKA (reference sequence). The ends were cut back, 5 bases at V and 13 bases at J, with 18 bases in the middle. CDR3 length equals 13 residues. This sample is drawn from a study of CD8 T cells in ankylosing spondylitis. Material: blood, either unsorted or a sorted T cell fraction (not recorded which). J is TRBJ1-6 and V is TRBV20-1; no definite D call. This receptor was obtained from a male donor with ankylosing spondylitis or in good health (not recorded which). The CDR3 region has the DNA TGCAGTGCTCGGACCGAACCGTATGCCCCCCTCCACTTT. This encodes CSARTEPYAPLHF.